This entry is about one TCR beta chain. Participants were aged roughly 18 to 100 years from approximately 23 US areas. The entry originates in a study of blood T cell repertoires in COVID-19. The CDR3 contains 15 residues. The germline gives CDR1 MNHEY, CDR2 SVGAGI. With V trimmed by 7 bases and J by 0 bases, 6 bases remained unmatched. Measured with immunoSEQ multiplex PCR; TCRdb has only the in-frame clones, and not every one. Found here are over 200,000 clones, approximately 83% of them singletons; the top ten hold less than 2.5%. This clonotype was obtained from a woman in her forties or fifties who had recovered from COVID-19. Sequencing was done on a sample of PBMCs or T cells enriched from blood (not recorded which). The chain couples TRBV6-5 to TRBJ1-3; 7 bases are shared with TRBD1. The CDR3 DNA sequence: TGTGCCAGCACCGCTTGGACAGGCTCTGGAAACACCATATATTTT. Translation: CASTAWTGSGNTIYF.